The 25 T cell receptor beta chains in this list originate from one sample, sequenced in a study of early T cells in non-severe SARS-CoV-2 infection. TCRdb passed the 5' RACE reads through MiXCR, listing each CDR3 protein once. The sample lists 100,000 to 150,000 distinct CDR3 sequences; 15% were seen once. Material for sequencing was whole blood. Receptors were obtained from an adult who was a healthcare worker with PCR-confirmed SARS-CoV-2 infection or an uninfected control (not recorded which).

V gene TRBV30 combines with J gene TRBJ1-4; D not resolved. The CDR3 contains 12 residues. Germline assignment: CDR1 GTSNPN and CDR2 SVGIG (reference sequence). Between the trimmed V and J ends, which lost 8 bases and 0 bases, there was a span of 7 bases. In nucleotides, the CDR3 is TGTGCCCGAGGTGCAACTAATGAAAAACTGTTTTTT. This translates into CARGATNEKLFF.

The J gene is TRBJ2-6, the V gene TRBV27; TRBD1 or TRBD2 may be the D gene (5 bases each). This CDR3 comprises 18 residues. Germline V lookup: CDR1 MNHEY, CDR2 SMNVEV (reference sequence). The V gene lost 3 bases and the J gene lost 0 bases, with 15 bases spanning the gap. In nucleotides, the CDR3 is TGTGCCAGCAGTTTCCCCTGGGGGAACAGCTCTGGGGCCAACGTCCTGACTTTC. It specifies CASSFPWGNSSGANVLTF.

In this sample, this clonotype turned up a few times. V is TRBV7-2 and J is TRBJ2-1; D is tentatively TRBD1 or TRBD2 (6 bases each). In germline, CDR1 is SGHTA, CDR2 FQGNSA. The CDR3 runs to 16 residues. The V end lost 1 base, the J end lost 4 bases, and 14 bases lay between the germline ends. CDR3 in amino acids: CASSLGVGGQYNEQFF. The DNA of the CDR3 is TGTGCCAGCAGCTTAGGAGTGGGGGGCCAGTACAATGAGCAGTTCTTC.

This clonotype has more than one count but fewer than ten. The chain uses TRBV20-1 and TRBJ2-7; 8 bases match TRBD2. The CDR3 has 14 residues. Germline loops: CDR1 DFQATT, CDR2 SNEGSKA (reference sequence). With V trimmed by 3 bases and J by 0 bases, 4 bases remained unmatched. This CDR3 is CSASGGGHSYEQYF. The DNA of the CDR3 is TGCAGTGCTAGCGGCGGGGGGCACTCCTACGAGCAGTACTTC.

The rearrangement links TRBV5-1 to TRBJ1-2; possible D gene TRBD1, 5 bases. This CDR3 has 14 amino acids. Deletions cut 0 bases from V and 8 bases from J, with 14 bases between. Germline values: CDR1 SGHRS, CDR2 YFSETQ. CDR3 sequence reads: CASSLVLGAQGYTF. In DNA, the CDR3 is TGCGCCAGCAGCTTGGTACTTGGGGCGCAAGGCTACACCTTC.

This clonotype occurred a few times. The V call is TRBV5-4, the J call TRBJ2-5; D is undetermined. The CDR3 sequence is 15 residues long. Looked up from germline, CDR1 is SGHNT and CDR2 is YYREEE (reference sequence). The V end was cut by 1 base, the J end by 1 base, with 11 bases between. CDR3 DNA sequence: TGTGCCAGCAGCTTGATGACCTGGAGCCAAGAGACCCAGTACTTC. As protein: CASSLMTWSQETQYF.

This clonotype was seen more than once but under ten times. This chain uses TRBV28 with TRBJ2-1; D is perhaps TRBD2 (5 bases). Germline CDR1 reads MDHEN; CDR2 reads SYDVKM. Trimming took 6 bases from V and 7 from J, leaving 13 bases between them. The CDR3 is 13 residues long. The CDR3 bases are TGTGCCAGCAGCGGCAGGAGGTTTAATGAGCAGTTCTTC. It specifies CASSGRRFNEQFF.

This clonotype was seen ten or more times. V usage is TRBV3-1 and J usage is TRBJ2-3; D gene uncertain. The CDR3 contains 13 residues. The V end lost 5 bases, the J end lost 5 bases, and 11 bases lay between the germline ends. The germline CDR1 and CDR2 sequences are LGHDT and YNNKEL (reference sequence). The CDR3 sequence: CASSSTGGDTQYF. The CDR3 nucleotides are TGTGCCAGCAGCTCGACCGGCGGAGATACGCAGTATTTT.

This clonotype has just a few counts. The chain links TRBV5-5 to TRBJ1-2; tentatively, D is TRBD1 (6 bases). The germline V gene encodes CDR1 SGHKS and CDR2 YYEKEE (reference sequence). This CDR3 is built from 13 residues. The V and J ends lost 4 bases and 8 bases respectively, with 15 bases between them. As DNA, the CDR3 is TGTGCCAGCAGCCAGGACAGTTGGGGAGGCTACACCTTC. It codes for CASSQDSWGGYTF.

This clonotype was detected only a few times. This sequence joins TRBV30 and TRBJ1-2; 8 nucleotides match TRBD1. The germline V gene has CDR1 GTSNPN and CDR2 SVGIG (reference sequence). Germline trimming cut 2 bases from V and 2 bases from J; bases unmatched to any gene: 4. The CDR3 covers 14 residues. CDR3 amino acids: CAWSQTGANYGYTF. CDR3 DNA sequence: TGTGCCTGGAGTCAGACAGGGGCCAACTATGGCTACACCTTC. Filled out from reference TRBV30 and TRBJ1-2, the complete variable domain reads SQTIHQWPATLVQPVGSPLSLECTVEGTSNPNLYWYRQAAGRGLQLLFYSVGIGQISSEVPQNLSASRPQDRQFILSSKKLLLSDSGFYLCAWSQTGANYGYTFGSGTRLTVV.

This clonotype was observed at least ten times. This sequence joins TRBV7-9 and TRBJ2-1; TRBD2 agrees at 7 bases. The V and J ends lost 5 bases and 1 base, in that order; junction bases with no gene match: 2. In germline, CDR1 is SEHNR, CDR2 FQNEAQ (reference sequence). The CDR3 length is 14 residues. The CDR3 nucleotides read TGTGCCAGCAGCCCCGGGGGGTCCTACAATGAGCAGTTCTTC. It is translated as CASSPGGSYNEQFF. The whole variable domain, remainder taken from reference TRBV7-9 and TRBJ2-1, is DTGVSQNPRHKITKRGQNVTFRCDPISEHNRLYWYRQTLGQGPEFLTYFQNEAQLEKSRLLSDRFSAERPKGSFSTLEIQRTEQGDSAMYLCASSPGGSYNEQFFGPGTRLTVL.

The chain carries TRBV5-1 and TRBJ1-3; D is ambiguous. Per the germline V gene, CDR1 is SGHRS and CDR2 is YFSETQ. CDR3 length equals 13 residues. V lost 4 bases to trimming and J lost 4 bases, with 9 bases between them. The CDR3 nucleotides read TGCGCCAGCAGCCCCGAAGTCGGAAACACCATATATTTT. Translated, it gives CASSPEVGNTIYF.

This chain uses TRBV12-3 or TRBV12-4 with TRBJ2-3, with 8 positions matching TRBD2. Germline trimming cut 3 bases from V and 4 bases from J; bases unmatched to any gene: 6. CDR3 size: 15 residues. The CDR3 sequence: CASSLSGGAPDTQYF. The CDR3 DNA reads TGTGCCAGCAGTTTGTCGGGGGGGGCCCCAGATACGCAGTATTTT.

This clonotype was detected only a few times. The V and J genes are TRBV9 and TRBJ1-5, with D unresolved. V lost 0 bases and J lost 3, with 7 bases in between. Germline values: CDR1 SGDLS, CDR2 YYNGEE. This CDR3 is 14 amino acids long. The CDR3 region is CASSVGPSNQPQHF. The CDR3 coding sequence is TGTGCCAGCAGCGTAGGACCATCCAATCAGCCCCAGCATTTT.

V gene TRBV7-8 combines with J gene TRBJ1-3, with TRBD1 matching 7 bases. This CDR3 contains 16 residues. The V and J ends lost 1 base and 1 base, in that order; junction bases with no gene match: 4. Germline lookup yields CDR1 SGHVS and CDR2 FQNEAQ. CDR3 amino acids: CASSLGAGGSGNTIYF. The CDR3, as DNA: TGTGCCAGCAGCTTAGGAGCAGGGGGATCTGGAAACACCATATATTTT.

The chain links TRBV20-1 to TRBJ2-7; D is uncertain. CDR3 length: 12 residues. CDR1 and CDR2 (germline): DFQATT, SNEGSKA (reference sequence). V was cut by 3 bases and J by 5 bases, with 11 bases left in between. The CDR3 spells CSARGSRDEQYF. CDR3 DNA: TGCAGTGCTAGGGGCTCGAGAGACGAGCAGTACTTC.

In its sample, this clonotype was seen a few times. CDR3 loop: CASSLDGGRGTDTQYF. CDR3 DNA sequence: TGTGCCAGCAGCCTGGACGGGGGGCGGGGCACAGATACGCAGTATTTT. This rearrangement joins TRBV7-8 to TRBJ2-3; tentatively, D is TRBD2 (7 bases). From germline, CDR1 is SGHVS and CDR2 FQNEAQ. Trimming left V 5 bases short and J 1 base short, with 16 bases between. The CDR3 contains 16 residues.

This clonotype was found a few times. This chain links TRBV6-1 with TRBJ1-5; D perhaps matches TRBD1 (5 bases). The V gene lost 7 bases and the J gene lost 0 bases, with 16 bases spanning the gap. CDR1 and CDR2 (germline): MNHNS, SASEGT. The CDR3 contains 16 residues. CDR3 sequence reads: CASTLLRDGSNQPQHF. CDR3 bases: TGTGCCAGCACACTACTCCGGGACGGTAGCAATCAGCCCCAGCATTTT.

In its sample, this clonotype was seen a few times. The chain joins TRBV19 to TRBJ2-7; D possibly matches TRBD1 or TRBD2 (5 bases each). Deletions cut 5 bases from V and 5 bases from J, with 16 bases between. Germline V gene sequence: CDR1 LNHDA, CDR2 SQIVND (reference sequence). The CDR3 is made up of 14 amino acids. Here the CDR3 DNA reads TGTGCCAGTAGTTGGGGACCGCTAAACGACGAGCAGTACTTC. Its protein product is CASSWGPLNDEQYF.

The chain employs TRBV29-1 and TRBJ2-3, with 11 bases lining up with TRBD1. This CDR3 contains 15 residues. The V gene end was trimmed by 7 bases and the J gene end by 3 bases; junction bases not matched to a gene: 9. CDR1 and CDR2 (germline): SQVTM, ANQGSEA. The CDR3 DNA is TGCAGCGCAGACGGGACAGGGGGGAATACAGATACGCAGTATTTT. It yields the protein CSADGTGGNTDTQYF.

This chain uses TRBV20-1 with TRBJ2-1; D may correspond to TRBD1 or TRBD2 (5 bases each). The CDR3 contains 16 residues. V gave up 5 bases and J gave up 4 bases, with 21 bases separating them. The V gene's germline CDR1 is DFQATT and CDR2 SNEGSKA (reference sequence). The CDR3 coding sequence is TGCAGTGCTCGGATGGTAGGGACGCTCAGGTACAATGAGCAGTTCTTC. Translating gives CSARMVGTLRYNEQFF.

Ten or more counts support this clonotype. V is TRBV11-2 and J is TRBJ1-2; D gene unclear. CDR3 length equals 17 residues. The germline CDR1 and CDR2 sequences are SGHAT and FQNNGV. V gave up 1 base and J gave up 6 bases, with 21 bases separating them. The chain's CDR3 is CASSLVRGRRLQDGYTF. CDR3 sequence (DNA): TGTGCCAGCAGCTTAGTTAGAGGGCGCCGACTACAAGATGGCTACACCTTC. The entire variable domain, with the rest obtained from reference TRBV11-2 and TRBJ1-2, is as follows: EAGVAQSPRYKIIEKRQSVAFWCNPISGHATLYWYQQILGQGPKLLIQFQNNGVVDDSQLPKDRFSAERLKGVDSTLKIQPAKLEDSAVYLCASSLVRGRRLQDGYTFGSGTRLTVV.

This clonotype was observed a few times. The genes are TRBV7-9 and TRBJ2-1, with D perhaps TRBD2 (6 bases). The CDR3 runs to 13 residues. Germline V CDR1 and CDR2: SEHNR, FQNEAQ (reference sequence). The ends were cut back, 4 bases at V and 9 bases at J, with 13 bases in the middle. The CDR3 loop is CASSSLASIEQFF. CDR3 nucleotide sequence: TGTGCCAGCAGCTCTCTAGCGTCTATTGAGCAGTTCTTC.

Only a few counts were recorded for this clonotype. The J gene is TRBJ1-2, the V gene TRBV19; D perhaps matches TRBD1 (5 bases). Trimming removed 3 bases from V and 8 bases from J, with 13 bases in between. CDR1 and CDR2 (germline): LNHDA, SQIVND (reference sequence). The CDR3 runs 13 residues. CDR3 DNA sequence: TGTGCCAGTAGTATCCCAGGGCTTGGAGGCTACACCTTC. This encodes CASSIPGLGGYTF.

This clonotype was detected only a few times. CDR3 loop: CASSSPLARGQETQYF. In nucleotides, the CDR3 is TGTGCCAGCAGTTCCCCGCTAGCGAGGGGGCAAGAGACCCAGTACTTC. This chain joins TRBV6-2 or TRBV6-3 and TRBJ2-5, with D tentatively TRBD1 or TRBD2 (6 bases each). From germline, CDR1 is MNHEY and CDR2 SVGEGT. Trimming cost V 4 bases and J 2 bases, with 17 bases left between them. The CDR3 loop spans 16 amino acids.